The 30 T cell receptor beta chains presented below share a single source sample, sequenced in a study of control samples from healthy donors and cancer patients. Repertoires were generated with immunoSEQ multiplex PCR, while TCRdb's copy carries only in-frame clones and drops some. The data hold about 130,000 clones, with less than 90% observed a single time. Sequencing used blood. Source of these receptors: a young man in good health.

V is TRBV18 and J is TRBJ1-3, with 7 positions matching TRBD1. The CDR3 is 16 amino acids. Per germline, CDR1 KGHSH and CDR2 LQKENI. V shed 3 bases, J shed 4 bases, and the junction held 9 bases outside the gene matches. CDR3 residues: CASSPQTGRNGNTIYF. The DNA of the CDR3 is TGTGCCAGCTCACCTCAGACAGGGAGGAACGGAAACACCATATATTTT.

DNA for the CDR3: TGTGCCAGTAGTATAGATCTTGCAGGGGCCCCCACAGATACGCAGTATTTT. Translated, it gives CASSIDLAGAPTDTQYF. The chain couples TRBV19 to TRBJ2-3; TRBD1 is a possible D gene (6 bases). Germline V CDR1 and CDR2: LNHDA, SQIVND (reference sequence). The CDR3 runs 17 residues. Trimming took 0 bases from V and 2 from J, leaving 15 bases between them.

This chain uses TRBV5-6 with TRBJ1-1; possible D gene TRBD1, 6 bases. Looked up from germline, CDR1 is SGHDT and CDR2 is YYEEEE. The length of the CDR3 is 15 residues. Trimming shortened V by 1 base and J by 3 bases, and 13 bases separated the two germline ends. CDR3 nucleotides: TGTGCCAGCAGCTTGAGAGGGGGGGCGGACACTGAAGCTTTCTTT. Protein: CASSLRGGADTEAFF. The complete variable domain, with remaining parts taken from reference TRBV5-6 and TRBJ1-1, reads DAGVTQSPTHLIKTRGQQVTLRCSPKSGHDTVSWYQQALGQGPQFIFQYYEEEERQRGNFPDRFSGHQFPNYSSELNVNALLLGDSALYLCASSLRGGADTEAFFGQGTRLTVV.

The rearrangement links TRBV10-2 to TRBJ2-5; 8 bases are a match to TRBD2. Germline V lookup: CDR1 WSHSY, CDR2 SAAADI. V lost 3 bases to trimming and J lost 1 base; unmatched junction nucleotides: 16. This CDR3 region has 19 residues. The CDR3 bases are TGCGCCAGCAGTGAAGCCCTTCTAACTAGCGGAAAATCCCAAGAGACCCAGTACTTC. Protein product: CASSEALLTSGKSQETQYF.

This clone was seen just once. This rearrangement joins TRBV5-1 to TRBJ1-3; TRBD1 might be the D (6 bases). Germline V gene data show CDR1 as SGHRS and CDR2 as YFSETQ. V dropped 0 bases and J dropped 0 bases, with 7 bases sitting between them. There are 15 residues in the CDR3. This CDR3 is CASSLGDTSGNTIYF. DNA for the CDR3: TGCGCCAGCAGCTTGGGGGACACCTCTGGAAACACCATATATTTT.

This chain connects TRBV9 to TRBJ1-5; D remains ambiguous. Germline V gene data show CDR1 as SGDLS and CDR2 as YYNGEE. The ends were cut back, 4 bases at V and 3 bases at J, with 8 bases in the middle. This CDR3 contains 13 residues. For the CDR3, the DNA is TGTGCCAGCAGCCCGGACTTCAATCAGCCCCAGCATTTT. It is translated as CASSPDFNQPQHF.

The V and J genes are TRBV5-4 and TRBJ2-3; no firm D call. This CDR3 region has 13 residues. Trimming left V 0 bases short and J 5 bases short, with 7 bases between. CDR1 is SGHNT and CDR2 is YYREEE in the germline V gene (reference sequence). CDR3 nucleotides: TGTGCCAGCAGCTTGGCCCTAGGAGATACGCAGTATTTT. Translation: CASSLALGDTQYF.

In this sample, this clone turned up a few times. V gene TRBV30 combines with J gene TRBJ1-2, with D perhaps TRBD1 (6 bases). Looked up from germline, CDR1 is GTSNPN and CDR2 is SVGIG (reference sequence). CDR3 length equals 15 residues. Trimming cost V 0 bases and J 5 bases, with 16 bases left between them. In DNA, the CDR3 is TGTGCCTGGAGTGTAAACGCGGGGGCCACGTATGGCTACACCTTC. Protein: CAWSVNAGATYGYTF.

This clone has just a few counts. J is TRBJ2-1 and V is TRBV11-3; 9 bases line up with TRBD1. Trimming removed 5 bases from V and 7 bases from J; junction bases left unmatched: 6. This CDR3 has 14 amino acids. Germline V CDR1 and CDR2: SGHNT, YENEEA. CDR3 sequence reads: CASSARDRANEQFF. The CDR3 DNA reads TGTGCCAGCAGCGCCCGGGACAGGGCGAATGAGCAGTTCTTC.

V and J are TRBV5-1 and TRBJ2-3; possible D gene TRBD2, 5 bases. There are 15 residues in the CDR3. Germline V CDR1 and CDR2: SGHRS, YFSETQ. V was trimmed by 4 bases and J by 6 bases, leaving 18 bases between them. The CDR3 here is CASSGSGLEGDTQYF. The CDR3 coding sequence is TGCGCCAGCAGCGGATCGGGATTAGAAGGTGATACGCAGTATTTT.

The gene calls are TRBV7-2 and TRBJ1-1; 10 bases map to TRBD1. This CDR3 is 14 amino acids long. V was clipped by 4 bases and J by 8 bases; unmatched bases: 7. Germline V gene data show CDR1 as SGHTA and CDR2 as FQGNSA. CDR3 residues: CASSSPGTGVEAFF. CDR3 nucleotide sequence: TGTGCCAGCAGCTCCCCCGGGACAGGGGTAGAAGCTTTCTTT.

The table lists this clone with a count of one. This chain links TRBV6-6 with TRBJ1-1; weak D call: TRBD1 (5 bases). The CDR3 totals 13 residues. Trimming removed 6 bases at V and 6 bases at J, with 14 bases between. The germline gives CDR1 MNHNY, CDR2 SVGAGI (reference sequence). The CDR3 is CASRHDRGPEAFF. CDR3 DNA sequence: TGTGCCAGCAGGCACGACAGAGGCCCTGAAGCTTTCTTT.

CDR3 sequence (DNA): TGCGCCAGCAGCTTGGGACGGACGGATGAAAAACTGTTTTTT. This encodes CASSLGRTDEKLFF. This chain uses TRBV5-1 with TRBJ1-4; no definite D call. This CDR3 spans 14 amino acids. Per germline, CDR1 SGHRS and CDR2 YFSETQ. Trimming stripped 0 bases from V and 6 bases from J, with 9 bases between.

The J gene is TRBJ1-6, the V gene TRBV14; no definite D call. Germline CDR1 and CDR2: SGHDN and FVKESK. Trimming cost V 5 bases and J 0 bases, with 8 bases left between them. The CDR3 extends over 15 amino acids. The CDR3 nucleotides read TGTGCCAGCAGCAAGGCGATCTCCTATAATTCACCCCTCCACTTT. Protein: CASSKAISYNSPLHF.

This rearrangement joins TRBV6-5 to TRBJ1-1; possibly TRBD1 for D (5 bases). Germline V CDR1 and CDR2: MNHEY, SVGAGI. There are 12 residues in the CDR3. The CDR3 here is CSTRGMNTEAFF. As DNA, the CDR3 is TGTTCAACAAGGGGTATGAACACTGAAGCTTTCTTT.

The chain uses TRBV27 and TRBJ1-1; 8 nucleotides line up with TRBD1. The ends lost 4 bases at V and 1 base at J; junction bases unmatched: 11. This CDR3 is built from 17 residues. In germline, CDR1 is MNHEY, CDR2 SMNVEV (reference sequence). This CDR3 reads CASSSPGTGRRNTEAFF. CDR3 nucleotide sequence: TGTGCCAGCAGTTCCCCCGGGACAGGCCGGAGGAACACTGAAGCTTTCTTT.

The CDR3 loop reads CASSFGDLRGEQYF. CDR3 coding DNA: TGCGCCAGCAGCTTCGGCGATCTCAGGGGCGAGCAGTACTTC. This chain joins TRBV5-1 and TRBJ2-7; possible D gene TRBD1, 6 bases. Per germline, CDR1 SGHRS and CDR2 YFSETQ. CDR3 length: 14 amino acids. V lost 2 bases to trimming and J lost 6 bases, with 15 bases between them.

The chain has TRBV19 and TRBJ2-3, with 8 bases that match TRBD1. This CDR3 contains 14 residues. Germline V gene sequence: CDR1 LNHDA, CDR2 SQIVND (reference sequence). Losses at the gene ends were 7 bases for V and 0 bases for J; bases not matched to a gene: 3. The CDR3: CASMAGGSTDTQYF. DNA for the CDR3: TGTGCCAGTATGGCAGGGGGCAGCACAGATACGCAGTATTTT. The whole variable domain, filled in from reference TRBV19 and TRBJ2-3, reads DGGITQSPKYLFRKEGQNVTLSCEQNLNHDAMYWYRQDPGQGLRLIYYSQIVNDFQKGDIAEGYSVSREKKESFPLTVTSAQKNPTAFYLCASMAGGSTDTQYFGPGTRLTVL.

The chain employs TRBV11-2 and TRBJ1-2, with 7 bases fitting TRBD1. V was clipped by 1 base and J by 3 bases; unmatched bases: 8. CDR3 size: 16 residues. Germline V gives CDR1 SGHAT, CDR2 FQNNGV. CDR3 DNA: TGTGCCAGCAGCTTAGGAGGGCAGGGGGTATACTATGGCTACACCTTC. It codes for CASSLGGQGVYYGYTF.

Here the CDR3 DNA reads TGCGCCAGCAGCCAAGATGGGATGGTAGAAGCGAACACCGGGGAGCTGTTTTTT. It codes for CASSQDGMVEANTGELFF. V is TRBV4-1 and J is TRBJ2-2; D unresolved. CDR1 MGHRA and CDR2 YSYEKL come from the germline V gene. Trimming took 0 bases from V and 0 from J, leaving 14 bases between them. The CDR3 runs 18 residues.

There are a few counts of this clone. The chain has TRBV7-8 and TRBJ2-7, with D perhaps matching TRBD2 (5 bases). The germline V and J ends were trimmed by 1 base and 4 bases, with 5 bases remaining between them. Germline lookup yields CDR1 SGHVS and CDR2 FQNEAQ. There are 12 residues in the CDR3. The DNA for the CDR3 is TGTGCCAGCAGCTTAGAGCGGTACGAGCAGTACTTC. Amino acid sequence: CASSLERYEQYF.

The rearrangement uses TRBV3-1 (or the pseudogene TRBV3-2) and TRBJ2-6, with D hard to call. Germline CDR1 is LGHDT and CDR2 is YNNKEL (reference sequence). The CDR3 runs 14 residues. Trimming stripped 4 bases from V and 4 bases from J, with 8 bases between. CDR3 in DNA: TGTGCCAGCAGCCCAAACGCCGGGGCCAACGTCCTGACTTTC. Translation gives CASSPNAGANVLTF.

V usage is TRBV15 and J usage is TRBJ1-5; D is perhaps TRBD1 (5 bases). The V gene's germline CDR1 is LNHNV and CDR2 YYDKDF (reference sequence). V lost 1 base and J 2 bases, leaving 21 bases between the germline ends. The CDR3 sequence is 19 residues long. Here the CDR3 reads CATSRGSPVQALGNQPQHF. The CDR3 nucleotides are TGTGCCACCAGCAGAGGCTCTCCCGTACAGGCTTTGGGCAATCAGCCCCAGCATTTT.

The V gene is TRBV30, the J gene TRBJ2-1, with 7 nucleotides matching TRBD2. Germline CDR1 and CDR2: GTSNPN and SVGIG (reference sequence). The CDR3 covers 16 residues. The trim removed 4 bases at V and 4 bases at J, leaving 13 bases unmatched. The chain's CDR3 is CAWIEGAGVSYNEQFF. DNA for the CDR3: TGTGCCTGGATTGAAGGGGCGGGAGTCTCATACAATGAGCAGTTCTTC.

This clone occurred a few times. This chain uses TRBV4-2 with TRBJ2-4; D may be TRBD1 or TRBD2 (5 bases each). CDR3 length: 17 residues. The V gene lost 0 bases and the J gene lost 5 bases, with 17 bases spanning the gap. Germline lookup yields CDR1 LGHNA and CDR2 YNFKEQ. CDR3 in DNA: TGTGCCAGCAGCCAAGATCGTCGGGCAGGGAGAGAAAACATTCAGTACTTC. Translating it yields CASSQDRRAGRENIQYF.

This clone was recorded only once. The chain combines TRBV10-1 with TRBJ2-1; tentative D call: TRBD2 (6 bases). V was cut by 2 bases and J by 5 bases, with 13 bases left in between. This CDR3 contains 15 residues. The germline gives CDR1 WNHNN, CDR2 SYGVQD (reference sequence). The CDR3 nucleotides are TGCGCCAGCAGTGAGGAACGGGACTTGGACAATGAGCAGTTCTTC. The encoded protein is CASSEERDLDNEQFF.

CDR3 DNA sequence: TGTGCCAGCAGCTTACCCCTAGGTACGACTTTCTTT. Translation gives CASSLPLGTTFF. The chain recombines TRBV7-8 with TRBJ1-1, with unresolved D. The CDR3 sequence is 12 residues long. The germline CDR1 and CDR2 sequences are SGHVS and FQNEAQ. The V and J ends lost 2 bases and 12 bases respectively, with 13 bases between them.

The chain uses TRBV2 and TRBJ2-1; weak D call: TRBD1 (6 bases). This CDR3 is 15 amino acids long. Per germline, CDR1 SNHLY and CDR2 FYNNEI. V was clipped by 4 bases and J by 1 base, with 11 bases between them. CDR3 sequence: CASSVSRGSYNEQFF. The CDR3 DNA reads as TGTGCCAGCAGTGTAAGCAGGGGATCCTACAATGAGCAGTTCTTC.

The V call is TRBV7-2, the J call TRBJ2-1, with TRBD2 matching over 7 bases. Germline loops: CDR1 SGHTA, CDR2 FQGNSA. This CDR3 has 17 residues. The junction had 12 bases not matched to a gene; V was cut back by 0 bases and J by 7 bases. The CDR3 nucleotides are TGTGCCAGCAGCTTAGCGTTCGAAGCGGGGAAGGTGAATGAGCAGTTCTTC. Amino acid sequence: CASSLAFEAGKVNEQFF.

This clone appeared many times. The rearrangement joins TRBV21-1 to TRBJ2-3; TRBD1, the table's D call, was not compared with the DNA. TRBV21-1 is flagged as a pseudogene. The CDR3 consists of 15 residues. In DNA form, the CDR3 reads TGTGCCAGCAGCAAATCCCACAGGGTGACAGATACGCAGTATTTT. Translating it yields CASSKSHRVTDTQYF.